The 31 T cell receptor beta chains reported below all come from one sample, sequenced in a study of OX40 agonist ivuxolimab in advanced cancers. Only in-frame clones appear in the TCRdb table, and some are missing; sequencing was by immunoSEQ multiplex PCR. The table records about 45,000 clones, roughly nine tenths of them present only once. The sample in question was CD4+ or CD8+ T cells sorted from blood, obtained in a trial of the OX40 agonist ivuxolimab. These receptors all come from an adult with an advanced solid tumor such as melanoma, head and neck, liver or kidney cancer.

The chain links TRBV4-3 to TRBJ2-1; TRBD2 might be the D (5 bases). The CDR3 runs to 16 residues. Germline-derived CDR1 and CDR2 are LGHNA and YSLEER. The V gene lost 4 bases and the J gene lost 0 bases, with 13 bases spanning the gap. The CDR3 loop is CASSLGIGDSYNEQFF. Written as DNA, the CDR3 is TGCGCCAGCAGCCTCGGGATAGGAGACTCCTACAATGAGCAGTTCTTC.

The DNA for the CDR3 is TGTGCCACCAGCAGAGAGACGACAGGGGCTCTTGGAGCTTTCTTT. It encodes CATSRETTGALGAFF. The chain employs TRBV15 and TRBJ1-1, with 8 nucleotides matching TRBD1. CDR1 and CDR2 from the germline V gene are LNHNV and YYDKDF (reference sequence). The CDR3 extends over 15 amino acids. The J segment lost 10 bases and the V segment lost 0 bases, leaving 10 bases of the junction unmatched.

This sequence joins TRBV25-1 and TRBJ2-7, with TRBD2 as a possible D gene (5 bases). The germline gives CDR1 MGHDK, CDR2 SYGVNS. V dropped 5 bases and J dropped 3 bases, with 8 bases sitting between them. This CDR3 spans 12 amino acids. CDR3 residues: CASSITSYEQYF. The CDR3 DNA is TGTGCCAGCAGTATCACTAGCTACGAGCAGTACTTC.

The chain employs TRBV4-3 and TRBJ1-1; no clear D gene. CDR1 and CDR2 (germline): LGHNA, YSLEER. V shed 0 bases and J shed 8 bases, with 4 bases lying between them. This CDR3 region has 11 residues. CDR3 sequence reads: CASSQDNEAFF. CDR3 nucleotides: TGCGCCAGCAGCCAAGACAACGAAGCTTTCTTT.

The genes are TRBV5-1 and TRBJ1-1; D is possibly TRBD1 (5 bases). V gave up 2 bases and J gave up 1 base, with 9 bases separating them. Germline V gene data show CDR1 as SGHRS and CDR2 as YFSETQ. This CDR3 region has 14 residues. CDR3 sequence: CASSFQGPNTEAFF. CDR3 in DNA: TGCGCCAGCAGCTTTCAGGGCCCGAACACTGAAGCTTTCTTT.

This rearrangement joins TRBV2 to TRBJ2-1; D perhaps matches TRBD1 (5 bases). V was shortened by 5 bases and J by 6 bases, with 20 bases between the two germline ends. Germline CDR1 is SNHLY and CDR2 is FYNNEI. CDR3 size: 16 residues. The CDR3 region is CASSQGNIYNGNEQFF. The CDR3 DNA sequence: TGTGCCAGCAGTCAGGGAAATATCTATAATGGCAATGAGCAGTTCTTC.

This clone was counted between two and nine times. V and J are TRBV30 and TRBJ1-1; D may be TRBD1 (5 bases). Per germline, CDR1 GTSNPN and CDR2 SVGIG (reference sequence). Trimming removed 1 base at V and 0 bases at J, with 6 bases between. This CDR3 contains 13 residues. The CDR3 DNA follows: TGTGCCTGGAGTGAGACAGTGAACACTGAAGCTTTCTTT. The encoded protein is CAWSETVNTEAFF.

The CDR3: CASSEGLAGGPYNEQFF. CDR3 nucleotide sequence: TGTGCCAGCAGCGAGGGACTAGCGGGAGGGCCCTACAATGAGCAGTTCTTC. This chain connects TRBV11-1 to TRBJ2-1; 16 nucleotides match TRBD2. There are 17 residues in the CDR3. CDR1 is SGHAT, CDR2 FQDESV, per germline (reference sequence). V lost 5 bases to trimming and J lost 2 bases; unmatched junction nucleotides: 3. Drawing the rest from reference TRBV11-1 and TRBJ2-1, the complete variable domain is EAEVAQSPRYKITEKSQAVAFWCDPISGHATLYWYRQILGQGPELLVQFQDESVVDDSQLPKDRFSAERLKGVDSTLKIQPAELGDSAMYLCASSEGLAGGPYNEQFFGPGTRLTVL.

This chain links TRBV30 with TRBJ2-1, with 12 bases fitting TRBD2. The V segment lost 4 bases and the J segment 2 bases; nucleotides outside the gene matches: 3. The V gene's germline CDR1 is GTSNPN and CDR2 SVGIG (reference sequence). The CDR3 extends over 15 amino acids. DNA of the CDR3: TGTGCCTGGACGCTAGCGGGAGGGACCTACAATGAGCAGTTCTTC. Amino acids: CAWTLAGGTYNEQFF.

The chain combines TRBV7-9 with TRBJ2-5, with a tentative D call TRBD1 (7 bases). Germline lookup yields CDR1 SEHNR and CDR2 FQNEAQ (reference sequence). This CDR3 has 15 amino acids. V shed 3 bases and J shed 1 base, with 12 bases lying between them. The CDR3, as DNA: TGTGCCAGCAGCTTCGGCAGGGGGGTCCAAGAGACCCAGTACTTC. It specifies CASSFGRGVQETQYF.

V is TRBV28 and J is TRBJ2-3; TRBD1 agrees at 8 bases. The V and J ends lost 9 bases and 3 bases, in that order; junction bases with no gene match: 17. Germline assignment: CDR1 MDHEN and CDR2 SYDVKM. The CDR3 covers 17 residues. CDR3 DNA sequence: TGTGCCAGTCATTTCACGCCAGGGGGCGATGGGACAGATACGCAGTATTTT. Translated, it gives CASHFTPGGDGTDTQYF.

V gene TRBV7-9 combines with J gene TRBJ2-3; unclear D gene. Germline assignment: CDR1 SEHNR and CDR2 FQNEAQ (reference sequence). The CDR3 is 14 amino acids. The V end was cut by 3 bases, the J end by 2 bases, with 9 bases between. CDR3 in DNA: TGTGCCAGCAGCTTCGCCCAGAACACAGATACGCAGTATTTT. Its translation: CASSFAQNTDTQYF.

The CDR3 here is CASSKPIRPYGYTF. DNA for the CDR3: TGTGCCAGCAGCAAACCAATCCGCCCCTATGGCTACACCTTC. The V and J genes are TRBV21-1 and TRBJ1-2. TRBV21-1 is a listed pseudogene. The length of the CDR3 is 14 residues.

The chain couples TRBV28 to TRBJ1-1; D gene uncertain. The CDR3 has 11 amino acids. Trimming took off 8 bases at V and 4 bases at J, with 8 bases between the two ends. Germline lookup yields CDR1 MDHEN and CDR2 SYDVKM. The chain's CDR3 is CASRLGTEAFF. DNA of the CDR3: TGTGCCAGCCGGCTGGGCACTGAAGCTTTCTTT.

This clone was detected once. The V call is TRBV9, the J call TRBJ1-1; 8 bases are a match to TRBD1. The germline V gene has CDR1 SGDLS and CDR2 YYNGEE. This CDR3 is 14 amino acids long. With 6 bases clipped from V and 1 base from J, the junction kept 5 bases outside the gene matches. CDR3 coding DNA: TGTGCCAGCACCGGACAGGGTAAGAACACTGAAGCTTTCTTT. It encodes CASTGQGKNTEAFF.

V is TRBV10-1 and J is TRBJ2-2; TRBD2 matches at 13 bases. J gave up 0 bases and V 4 bases, and 8 bases lay outside the gene matches. Per the germline V gene, CDR1 is WNHNN and CDR2 is SYGVQD (reference sequence). The length of the CDR3 is 19 residues. CDR3 residues: CASSALGLAGTANTGELFF. CDR3 nucleotide sequence: TGCGCCAGCAGTGCCCTGGGACTAGCGGGAACCGCGAACACCGGGGAGCTGTTTTTT.

The chain joins TRBV5-5 to TRBJ2-7; D is unclear. The CDR3 sequence is 14 residues long. Looked up from germline, CDR1 is SGHKS and CDR2 is YYEKEE (reference sequence). Trimming left V 2 bases short and J 4 bases short, with 13 bases between. CDR3 amino acids: CASSFVAAGYEQYF. DNA for the CDR3: TGTGCCAGCAGCTTTGTGGCCGCAGGTTACGAGCAGTACTTC.

The chain joins TRBV29-1 to TRBJ2-7, with 11 bases matching TRBD2. CDR3 length: 14 amino acids. V lost 7 bases and J lost 0; bases outside the gene matches: 5. Germline V gene sequence: CDR1 SQVTM, CDR2 ANQGSEA. The CDR3 DNA follows: TGCAGCGCCCTAGCGGGAGGACTCTCCTACGAGCAGTACTTC. Translated: CSALAGGLSYEQYF.

The chain couples TRBV19 to TRBJ2-3; 7 positions match TRBD1. There are 20 residues in the CDR3. Germline lookup yields CDR1 LNHDA and CDR2 SQIVND (reference sequence). Trimming took 5 bases from V and 0 from J; bases not matched to a gene: 20. The CDR3 loop is CASSPIPRPGPGQSTDTQYF. As DNA, the CDR3 is TGTGCCAGTAGTCCCATCCCGCGCCCAGGACCGGGACAGAGCACAGATACGCAGTATTTT.

The chain joins TRBV2 to TRBJ1-5, with D perhaps matching TRBD1 (5 bases). The V end was cut by 1 base, the J end by 0 bases, with 7 bases between. This CDR3 has 15 amino acids. In germline, CDR1 is SNHLY, CDR2 FYNNEI. The CDR3 loop reads CASSEGGGSNQPQHF. CDR3 coding DNA: TGTGCCAGCAGTGAAGGGGGGGGTAGCAATCAGCCCCAGCATTTT.

The chain joins TRBV28 to TRBJ1-2, with D unclear. Trimming shortened V by 3 bases and J by 1 base, and 3 bases separated the two germline ends. The germline V gene encodes CDR1 MDHEN and CDR2 SYDVKM. The CDR3 is made up of 12 amino acids. CDR3 coding DNA: TGTGCCAGCAGTTTCGTTAACTATGGCTACACCTTC. Translating it yields CASSFVNYGYTF.

The chain employs TRBV6-5 and TRBJ2-3; D not resolved. Trimming shortened V by 5 bases and J by 1 base, and 13 bases separated the two germline ends. The CDR3 contains 15 residues. Germline assignment: CDR1 MNHEY and CDR2 SVGAGI. The CDR3 sequence: CASSPVGSGTDTQYF. The CDR3 bases are TGTGCCAGCAGTCCAGTCGGGTCGGGCACAGATACGCAGTATTTT.

CDR3 protein: CASSLAGAGANYGYTF. The DNA for the CDR3 is TGTGCCAGCAGCTTAGCTGGGGCTGGGGCTAACTATGGCTACACCTTC. V is TRBV7-9 and J is TRBJ1-2, with TRBD1 as a possible D gene (5 bases). The CDR3 is 16 amino acids. The V gene's germline CDR1 is SEHNR and CDR2 FQNEAQ (reference sequence). V lost 0 bases, J lost 0 bases, and 11 bases lay in between.

The V call is TRBV9, the J call TRBJ2-2; 8 bases map to TRBD2. Germline V gene sequence: CDR1 SGDLS, CDR2 YYNGEE. After removal of 3 bases from V and 5 bases from J, the junction contained 6 bases not matched to a gene. The CDR3 runs to 15 residues. The CDR3: CASSAGTRLTGELFF. The DNA for the CDR3 is TGTGCCAGCAGCGCCGGGACTAGATTAACCGGGGAGCTGTTTTTT.

The chain employs TRBV29-1 and TRBJ2-7; tentatively, D is TRBD2 (6 bases). Germline CDR1 SQVTM, CDR2 ANQGSEA. The CDR3 has 15 amino acids. Trimming removed 3 bases from V and 2 bases from J, with 17 bases in between. The CDR3 sequence is CSVDWQGGTTYEQYF. The CDR3 DNA sequence: TGCAGCGTTGACTGGCAGGGAGGAACTACCTACGAGCAGTACTTC.

The rearrangement links TRBV7-9 to TRBJ2-2, with 7 bases aligning to TRBD2. Trimming at V came to 2 bases and at J to 7 bases, leaving 7 bases not matched to a gene. Germline CDR1 SEHNR, CDR2 FQNEAQ (reference sequence). This CDR3 has 15 residues. The CDR3 is CASSLSGILGGELFF. CDR3 DNA sequence: TGTGCCAGCAGCTTAAGCGGGATATTAGGCGGGGAGCTGTTTTTT.

The rearrangement links TRBV19 to TRBJ1-2; 11 bases map to TRBD1. V lost 7 bases to trimming and J lost 2 bases; unmatched junction nucleotides: 6. This CDR3 has 15 residues. CDR1 LNHDA and CDR2 SQIVND come from the germline V gene (reference sequence). The CDR3 nucleotides read TGTGCCAGTACAGCCGGGACAGGGGGGAACTATGGCTACACCTTC. It specifies CASTAGTGGNYGYTF. The full variable domain, in which reference TRBV19 and TRBJ1-2 provide the parts outside the CDR3, is DGGITQSPKYLFRKEGQNVTLSCEQNLNHDAMYWYRQDPGQGLRLIYYSQIVNDFQKGDIAEGYSVSREKKESFPLTVTSAQKNPTAFYLCASTAGTGGNYGYTFGSGTRLTVV.

This chain links TRBV6-6 with TRBJ2-7; no clear D gene. This CDR3 is built from 12 residues. V lost 7 bases and J lost 6, with 13 bases in between. The germline CDR1 and CDR2 sequences are MNHNY and SVGAGI (reference sequence). Written as DNA, the CDR3 is TGTGCCAGCACTAATTTTGGGTCCGAGCAGTACTTC. It yields the protein CASTNFGSEQYF.

The chain has TRBV29-1 and TRBJ2-3; the D call may be TRBD1 or TRBD2 (5 bases each). Looked up from germline, CDR1 is SQVTM and CDR2 is ANQGSEA. The CDR3 consists of 13 residues. V was cut by 3 bases and J by 2 bases, with 9 bases left in between. This CDR3 reads CSVDGDLTDTQYF. The CDR3 coding sequence is TGCAGCGTTGATGGGGACCTCACAGATACGCAGTATTTT.

This chain uses TRBV2 with TRBJ1-1; D call uncertain. Germline V gene sequence: CDR1 SNHLY, CDR2 FYNNEI. V lost 2 bases, J lost 0 bases, and 4 bases lay in between. The CDR3 is 13 amino acids. CDR3 DNA sequence: TGTGCCAGCAGTGAATCGGTGAACACTGAAGCTTTCTTT. Protein sequence: CASSESVNTEAFF.

This clone was picked up one time. The V call is TRBV7-2, the J call TRBJ2-1; TRBD1 might be the D (5 bases). This CDR3 is built from 13 residues. V was cut by 1 base and J by 5 bases, with 6 bases left in between. CDR1 and CDR2 from the germline V gene are SGHTA and FQGNSA. This CDR3 reads CASSLVGDNEQFF. CDR3 DNA sequence: TGTGCCAGCAGCTTAGTAGGGGACAATGAGCAGTTCTTC.